This note documents a single TCR beta chain sequence. Antigen unknown. The data were obtained in a study of cytomegalovirus exposure and HLA in healthy donors. Per the germline V gene, CDR1 is DFQATT and CDR2 is SNEGSKA (reference sequence). Trimming pared 3 bases from V and 12 bases from J, leaving 14 bases between. The CDR3 has 11 residues. The primer mix had 60 Vbeta and 13 Jbeta primers. The table came from immunoSEQ multiplex PCR; TCRdb's copy has only in-frame clones and leaves some out. In the table there are 100,000 to 150,000 clones, over 65% of which are singletons. Findings and limits, study-wide: Based on reports, TCR beta sequences accurately predicted HLA-A and HLA-B alleles for most subjects. An analysis that was carried out later associated some 17,000 TCR beta sequences with HLA alleles at 0.05 false discovery rate. In a later analysis, most CMV-associated TCR beta chains appeared HLA-restricted.

Sequenced input: PBMCs. The chain recombines TRBV20-1 with TRBJ1-2, with D perhaps matching TRBD1 (5 bases). This TCR was recovered from a female donor in good health and CMV-seropositive. This CDR3 reads CSASSTEVNTF. CDR3 DNA sequence: TGCAGTGCTAGCTCGACAGAAGTTAACACCTTC.